The 23 T cell receptor beta chains below come from one sample, sequenced in a study of blood T cell repertoires in COVID-19. The repertoire was sequenced with immunoSEQ multiplex PCR; TCRdb's copy has only in-frame clones and lacks some. The sample includes tens of thousands of clones, approximately 83% seen only once; the top ten take roughly 2.1%. The specimen was peripheral blood. The receptors shown here come from a woman in her seventies with acute or convalescent COVID-19.

The rearrangement joins TRBV21-1 to TRBJ2-7; the D segment call TRBD2 is taken from the table without a DNA check. TRBV21-1 is a recognized pseudogene. The CDR3 spans 13 residues. CDR3 DNA: TGTGCCAGCAGCAAGGGGGCGGGAGACGAGCAGTACTTC. This encodes CASSKGAGDEQYF.

This clone was observed a few times. This chain links TRBV12-3 or TRBV12-4 with TRBJ2-7, with 7 positions matching TRBD1. V lost 4 bases to trimming and J lost 6 bases; unmatched junction nucleotides: 6. The CDR3 runs to 13 residues. The CDR3 reads CASSWGQLGEQYF. DNA for the CDR3: TGTGCCAGCAGTTGGGGACAGCTTGGCGAGCAGTACTTC.

The rearrangement uses TRBV5-4 and TRBJ1-1; D remains unclear. The germline gives CDR1 SGHNT, CDR2 YYREEE (reference sequence). This CDR3 spans 15 amino acids. V lost 0 bases to trimming and J lost 6 bases, with 15 bases between them. As DNA, the CDR3 is TGTGCCAGCAGCTTGGGGGCTATGCGCAACGCTGAAGCTTTCTTT. This encodes CASSLGAMRNAEAFF. The variable domain in full, with the rest retrieved from reference TRBV5-4 and TRBJ1-1, is ETGVTQSPTHLIKTRGQQVTLRCSSQSGHNTVSWYQQALGQGPQFIFQYYREEENGRGNFPPRFSGLQFPNYSSELNVNALELDDSALYLCASSLGAMRNAEAFFGQGTRLTVV.

The chain couples TRBV24-1 to TRBJ2-3; TRBD2 agrees at 12 bases. Germline CDR1 and CDR2: KGHDR and SFDVKD. The CDR3 consists of 17 residues. Trimming took 4 bases from V and 6 from J; bases not matched to a gene: 10. The CDR3 DNA follows: TGTGCCACCAGTGACCCCTCTAGCGGGGGGGGTGGGGATACGCAGTATTTT. Protein sequence: CATSDPSSGGGGDTQYF.

This clone was recorded a few times. The genes are TRBV5-1 and TRBJ1-4; TRBD1 might be the D (6 bases). Germline lookup yields CDR1 SGHRS and CDR2 YFSETQ. The CDR3 consists of 14 residues. Trimming pared 1 base from V and 4 bases from J, leaving 8 bases between. CDR3 DNA sequence: TGCGCCAGCAGCTTGTCCAGGGGTAATGAAAAACTGTTTTTT. Translation: CASSLSRGNEKLFF.

This chain connects TRBV7-8 to TRBJ1-2, with 7 bases fitting TRBD1. CDR1 is SGHVS, CDR2 FQNEAQ, per germline. V was pared by 5 bases and J by 2 bases, with 5 bases of the junction left unmatched. This CDR3 comprises 14 residues. This CDR3 reads CASSRMGQNYGYTF. CDR3 in DNA: TGTGCCAGCAGCCGCATGGGACAGAACTATGGCTACACCTTC.

This clone appeared a few times. The chain is built from TRBV5-1 and TRBJ2-1, with a weak D call TRBD2 (5 bases). Trimming stripped 0 bases from V and 8 bases from J, with 6 bases between. CDR3 length: 12 residues. The germline V gene has CDR1 SGHRS and CDR2 YFSETQ. CDR3: CASSLVSDEQFF. CDR3 nucleotides: TGCGCCAGCAGCTTGGTTAGCGATGAGCAGTTCTTC.

The chain couples TRBV28 to TRBJ2-7, with D possibly being TRBD1 (5 bases). Trimming took off 6 bases at V and 5 bases at J, with 14 bases between the two ends. The CDR3 length is 13 residues. The germline V gene has CDR1 MDHEN and CDR2 SYDVKM. This CDR3 reads CASRVGREHEQYF. In DNA, the CDR3 is TGTGCCAGCAGGGTCGGCAGGGAACACGAGCAGTACTTC.

V gene TRBV19 combines with J gene TRBJ1-1, with 9 bases lining up with TRBD1. This CDR3 has 17 amino acids. J lost 0 bases, V lost 5 bases, and 10 bases had no gene match. CDR1 is LNHDA and CDR2 is SQIVND in the germline V gene (reference sequence). The CDR3 here is CASSFRTGATMNTEAFF. CDR3 coding DNA: TGTGCCAGTAGTTTCAGGACAGGGGCCACCATGAACACTGAAGCTTTCTTT.

The J gene is TRBJ1-2, the V gene TRBV3-1 (or the pseudogene TRBV3-2); D remains unclear. The germline V gene has CDR1 LGHDT and CDR2 YNNKEL (reference sequence). This CDR3 contains 14 residues. Trimming took 4 bases from V and 4 from J, leaving 13 bases between them. The CDR3 sequence is CASSRESTGYGYTF. CDR3 in DNA: TGTGCCAGCAGCCGGGAGTCCACGGGCTATGGCTACACCTTC.

The chain uses TRBV3-1 (or the pseudogene TRBV3-2) and TRBJ2-2; TRBD2 matches at 11 bases. V trimming: 3 bases; J trimming: 4 bases; junction bases outside the gene matches: 7. CDR3 length: 17 amino acids. The germline CDR1 and CDR2 sequences are LGHDT and YNNKEL (reference sequence). CDR3 protein: CASSHRLAGGSTGELFF. The CDR3 nucleotides read TGTGCCAGCAGCCACCGTCTAGCGGGGGGATCCACCGGGGAGCTGTTTTTT.

The chain carries TRBV30 and TRBJ1-2, with TRBD1 identical over 7 bases. J gave up 3 bases and V 3 bases, and 7 bases lay outside the gene matches. CDR1 and CDR2 from the germline V gene are GTSNPN and SVGIG (reference sequence). CDR3 length equals 14 residues. The CDR3 nucleotides are TGTGCCTGGAGGACCCCGACAGGGTACTATGGCTACACCTTC. As protein: CAWRTPTGYYGYTF.

V gene TRBV5-1 combines with J gene TRBJ1-1; the D gene is possibly TRBD1 (5 bases). The V and J ends lost 4 bases and 4 bases respectively, with 20 bases between them. CDR3 size: 16 residues. CDR1 and CDR2 from the germline V gene are SGHRS and YFSETQ. The CDR3 loop is CASSMVPGRRFTEAFF. The CDR3 region has the DNA TGCGCCAGCAGCATGGTCCCAGGGCGAAGGTTCACTGAAGCTTTCTTT.

This sequence joins TRBV30 and TRBJ2-1; 11 bases match TRBD2. Looked up from germline, CDR1 is GTSNPN and CDR2 is SVGIG (reference sequence). V dropped 1 base and J dropped 11; count of bases not matched to a gene: 7. CDR3 length equals 14 residues. CDR3 sequence reads: CAWSAVSGGAKQFF. The CDR3 DNA is TGTGCCTGGAGTGCGGTTAGCGGGGGGGCCAAGCAGTTCTTC.

The chain combines TRBV5-1 with TRBJ1-6; possibly TRBD1 for D (5 bases). The V end was cut by 0 bases, the J end by 6 bases, with 16 bases between. The V gene's germline CDR1 is SGHRS and CDR2 YFSETQ. This CDR3 comprises 17 residues. The CDR3 loop reads CASSLAPAGNFNSPLHF. As DNA, the CDR3 is TGCGCCAGCAGCTTGGCCCCCGCAGGGAATTTTAATTCACCCCTCCACTTT.

V and J are TRBV7-9 and TRBJ2-2, with D maybe TRBD1 (6 bases). CDR1 is SEHNR, CDR2 FQNEAQ, per germline (reference sequence). Trimming took 4 bases from V and 4 from J, leaving 10 bases between them. This CDR3 has 14 residues. CDR3 bases: TGTGCCAGCAGCTCTATCAGGGGCACCGGGGAGCTGTTTTTT. Translating it yields CASSSIRGTGELFF.

V and J are TRBV4-1 and TRBJ1-5, with TRBD1 as a possible D gene (6 bases). The length of the CDR3 is 14 residues. V shed 5 bases and J shed 4 bases, with 12 bases lying between them. Germline-derived CDR1 and CDR2 are MGHRA and YSYEKL. The CDR3 nucleotides read TGCGCCAGCAGCGCCCCGGGACAAAATCAGCCCCAGCATTTT. Its protein product is CASSAPGQNQPQHF.

The J gene is TRBJ1-6, the V gene TRBV3-1 (or the pseudogene TRBV3-2); weak D call: TRBD1 (5 bases). This CDR3 is built from 18 residues. The V end was cut by 1 base, the J end by 5 bases, with 18 bases between. In germline, CDR1 is LGHDT, CDR2 YNNKEL (reference sequence). DNA of the CDR3: TGTGCCAGCAGCCAAGTTCGGCGGGGGGGAATTCATAATTCACCCCTCCACTTT. Its protein is CASSQVRRGGIHNSPLHF.

V and J are TRBV4-1 and TRBJ1-4; tentatively, D is TRBD1 (5 bases). Germline V gives CDR1 MGHRA, CDR2 YSYEKL. The CDR3 totals 13 residues. Trimming took off 6 bases at V and 8 bases at J, with 13 bases between the two ends. The CDR3 bases are TGCGCCAGCAGGCAAACAGGACTAGAAAAACTGTTTTTT. Protein product: CASRQTGLEKLFF.

The chain links TRBV19 to TRBJ1-6, with no clear D. Trimming removed 6 bases from V and 6 bases from J, with 9 bases in between. The CDR3 length is 13 residues. The germline CDR1 and CDR2 sequences are LNHDA and SQIVND (reference sequence). The CDR3 spells CASRREINSPLHF. CDR3 sequence (DNA): TGTGCCAGTAGGAGGGAGATTAATTCACCCCTCCACTTT. Full variable domain (missing parts from reference TRBV19 and TRBJ1-6): DGGITQSPKYLFRKEGQNVTLSCEQNLNHDAMYWYRQDPGQGLRLIYYSQIVNDFQKGDIAEGYSVSREKKESFPLTVTSAQKNPTAFYLCASRREINSPLHFGNGTRLTVT.

This clone was detected only once. The chain uses TRBV4-1 and TRBJ1-5; maybe TRBD1 (5 bases). The CDR3 spans 16 residues. Trimming pared 3 bases from V and 3 bases from J, leaving 15 bases between. Germline V gene lookup returns CDR1 MGHRA and CDR2 YSYEKL. The CDR3 nucleotides read TGCGCCAGCAGCCACCCCAGGGAAGGGGACAATCAGCCCCAGCATTTT. Amino acid sequence: CASSHPREGDNQPQHF.

This chain connects TRBV6-5 to TRBJ2-7; 8 nucleotides agree with TRBD1. Germline V CDR1 and CDR2: MNHEY, SVGAGI. CDR3 length equals 15 residues. J gave up 2 bases and V 2 bases, and 5 bases lay outside the gene matches. The CDR3 region has the DNA TGTGCCAGCAGTTACGTCGGGACAGGAACCTACGAGCAGTACTTC. This encodes CASSYVGTGTYEQYF.

V is TRBV10-3 and J is TRBJ1-1; D may be TRBD1 (6 bases). The CDR3 is made up of 16 amino acids. Germline V gene sequence: CDR1 ENHRY, CDR2 SYGVKD. Trimming removed 3 bases from V and 2 bases from J, with 16 bases in between. CDR3 DNA: TGTGCCATCAGTGATTTCTCAAGGGGGGGAAACACTGAAGCTTTCTTT. This translates into CAISDFSRGGNTEAFF.